This TCR beta chain was documented in a study of human T cells and chemical hapten exposure. Time point denoted: patch test 2, 6 weeks after DPC sensitization. As to treatment: therapeutic diphenylcyclopropenone sensitization with weekly scalp DPC. This clonotype was seen at least ten times. TCRdb processed the RACE reads anew with MiXCR; each CDR3 protein has one entry. The sample shows about 110,000 distinct CDR3 sequences, roughly a tenth of them seen only once. The CDR3 is 14 amino acids. Germline V gene lookup returns CDR1 LGHDT and CDR2 YNNKEL (reference sequence). The V gene lost 2 bases and the J gene lost 1 base, with 8 bases spanning the gap.

The V and J genes are TRBV3-1 and TRBJ1-1, with unresolved D. The material sequenced was whole blood, taken in connection with sensitization to the hapten diphenylcyclopropenone (DPC). The source of this sequence is a woman between 40 and 50 years old with alopecia areata. Some clones in this sample may be carry-over from other donors' samples. In DNA form, the CDR3 reads TGTGCCAGCAGCCAATTAGCCAGGAACACTGAAGCTTTCTTT. Its translation: CASSQLARNTEAFF. Supplemented by reference TRBV3-1 and TRBJ1-1, the full variable domain reads DTAVSQTPKYLVTQMGNDKSIKCEQNLGHDTMYWYKQDSKKFLKIMFSYNNKELIINETVPNRFSPKSPDKAHLNLHINSLELGDSAVYFCASSQLARNTEAFFGQGTRLTVV.